The next 10 T cell receptor beta chains were all read from a single sample in a study of blood T cell repertoires in COVID-19. Sequenced by immunoSEQ multiplex PCR; TCRdb stores in-frame clones only, minus some. The sample has tens of thousands of clones; approximately 80% are singletons. Sample: peripheral blood. The receptors originated from a man aged 80 or over with active or convalescent COVID-19.

The J gene is TRBJ2-1, the V gene TRBV4-2; 11 bases align to TRBD2. Germline CDR1 is LGHNA and CDR2 is YNFKEQ. The CDR3 consists of 16 residues. V was clipped by 6 bases and J by 4 bases; unmatched bases: 8. The CDR3 nucleotides are TGTGCCAGCAGTCGGGACGCTAGCGGGGGGTACAATGAGCAGTTCTTC. Its protein is CASSRDASGGYNEQFF.

V gene TRBV18 combines with J gene TRBJ2-4; 8 bases fit TRBD1. Germline CDR1 KGHSH, CDR2 LQKENI. The trim removed 0 bases at V and 4 bases at J, leaving 8 bases unmatched. This CDR3 is built from 17 residues. The CDR3 is CASSPPGQAATKNIQYF. CDR3 in DNA: TGTGCCAGCTCACCACCGGGACAGGCCGCCACGAAAAACATTCAGTACTTC.

The gene calls are TRBV20-1 and TRBJ1-1; D gene uncertain. Germline V gene lookup returns CDR1 DFQATT and CDR2 SNEGSKA (reference sequence). Trimming shortened V by 1 base and J by 7 bases, and 7 bases separated the two germline ends. The CDR3 spans 11 residues. The CDR3 region is CSARGSYEAFF. The CDR3 region has the DNA TGCAGTGCTAGAGGGTCCTATGAAGCTTTCTTT.

The V call is TRBV11-2, the J call TRBJ2-1; D unclear. V lost 1 base and J lost 2, with 9 bases in between. There are 15 residues in the CDR3. Germline V CDR1 and CDR2: SGHAT, FQNNGV. In nucleotides, the CDR3 is TGTGCCAGCAGCTTAGGGCTCCTTCCCTACAATGAGCAGTTCTTC. It specifies CASSLGLLPYNEQFF.

This clone was detected only once. The chain has TRBV25-1 and TRBJ2-1, with TRBD2 identical over 7 bases. Germline loops: CDR1 MGHDK, CDR2 SYGVNS. This CDR3 has 16 residues. The V and J ends lost 3 bases and 5 bases, in that order; junction bases with no gene match: 10. As DNA, the CDR3 is TGTGCCAGCAGTGATAATGGGGGGGGAGCGGACAATGAGCAGTTCTTC. Amino acids: CASSDNGGGADNEQFF.

The chain carries TRBV18 and TRBJ1-1; 10 bases map to TRBD1. Germline CDR1 reads KGHSH; CDR2 reads LQKENI. The ends lost 5 bases at V and 6 bases at J; junction bases unmatched: 9. CDR3 length: 15 amino acids. Written as DNA, the CDR3 is TGTGCCAGCTCAATTACCGGGACAGGGGACGCTGAAGCTTTCTTT. This sequence encodes CASSITGTGDAEAFF.

The gene calls are TRBV5-1 and TRBJ2-5; 7 bases line up with TRBD1. Germline-derived CDR1 and CDR2 are SGHRS and YFSETQ. This CDR3 spans 16 amino acids. V was pared by 4 bases and J by 2 bases, with 11 bases of the junction left unmatched. CDR3 coding DNA: TGCGCCAGCAGCCCAACCAAAGGGACAGTTCAAGAGACCCAGTACTTC. Protein: CASSPTKGTVQETQYF.

The V gene is TRBV28, the J gene TRBJ1-5; the match to TRBD1 covers 7 bases. Germline loops: CDR1 MDHEN, CDR2 SYDVKM. CDR3 length: 14 amino acids. The trim removed 7 bases at V and 4 bases at J, leaving 7 bases unmatched. CDR3 amino acids: CASTEMGQNQPQHF. DNA for the CDR3: TGTGCCAGCACCGAAATGGGACAGAATCAGCCCCAGCATTTT.

This rearrangement joins TRBV6-1 to TRBJ1-1, with D hard to call. The length of the CDR3 is 14 residues. CDR1 and CDR2 (germline): MNHNS, SASEGT. V was clipped by 2 bases and J by 1 base, with 8 bases between them. This CDR3 reads CASSEPFKNTEAFF. CDR3 sequence (DNA): TGTGCCAGCAGTGAACCGTTTAAGAACACTGAAGCTTTCTTT.

The chain recombines TRBV7-2 with TRBJ2-2; 7 nucleotides line up with TRBD1. The CDR3 is 15 residues long. Germline values: CDR1 SGHTA, CDR2 FQGNSA. V lost 5 bases and J lost 4; bases outside the gene matches: 7. The CDR3 region is CASSKGQPGTGELFF. As DNA, the CDR3 is TGTGCCAGCAGCAAGGGACAGCCAGGCACCGGGGAGCTGTTTTTT.